Following are 20 T cell receptor beta chains from one sample sequenced in a study of shared T cell receptors in the human thymus. Sequencing was performed with immunoSEQ multiplex PCR; in TCRdb, only in-frame clones are kept and a portion is missing. The profile covers hundreds of thousands of clones, with approximately 90% appearing a single time and approximately 0.01% taken by the ten largest. These records were also assigned to another study, of human thymus T cells.

Sequenced material: thymocytes. The origin of the receptors is a boy in the first two years of life with a congenital heart defect.

This clone showed up just once. The gene calls are TRBV27 and TRBJ2-5; TRBD1 might be the D (6 bases). Trimming left V 5 bases short and J 2 bases short, with 12 bases between. The CDR3 covers 14 residues. The germline V gene has CDR1 MNHEY and CDR2 SMNVEV (reference sequence). The CDR3 sequence is CASSPGTKQETQYF. In DNA, the CDR3 is TGTGCCAGCAGTCCTGGGACAAAGCAAGAGACCCAGTACTTC.

V usage is TRBV13 and J usage is TRBJ2-1; 9 nucleotides agree with TRBD2. V lost 5 bases, J lost 2 bases, and 7 bases stayed unmatched. The CDR3 is made up of 16 amino acids. The germline V gene has CDR1 PRHDT and CDR2 FYEKMQ (reference sequence). The CDR3 nucleotides read TGTGCCAGCAGCCCGCGAAGCGGGAGGACCTACAATGAGCAGTTCTTC. It encodes CASSPRSGRTYNEQFF.

This rearrangement joins TRBV7-2 to TRBJ1-2, with 7 nucleotides matching TRBD1. The V and J ends lost 10 bases and 12 bases, in that order; junction bases with no gene match: 17. The CDR3 consists of 13 residues. Germline CDR1 reads SGHTA; CDR2 reads FQGNSA. The CDR3 spells CATNTGAGGLDTF. CDR3 nucleotide sequence: TGTGCCACTAACACAGGGGCTGGAGGGCTTGACACCTTC.

This clone was observed once. V and J are TRBV11-1 and TRBJ2-3; D is possibly TRBD2 (6 bases). CDR3 size: 17 residues. The V gene's germline CDR1 is SGHAT and CDR2 FQDESV (reference sequence). V lost 6 bases and J 5 bases, leaving 24 bases between the germline ends. CDR3 sequence (DNA): TGTGCCAGCAGTTCGATGGTCCCGGAGGGGCCGGGAGATACGCAGTATTTT. Translated: CASSSMVPEGPGDTQYF.

The V call is TRBV6-1, the J call TRBJ2-5; a weak D match, TRBD2 (5 bases). Germline-derived CDR1 and CDR2 are MNHNS and SASEGT. The CDR3 extends over 20 amino acids. With 1 base removed from V and 4 bases from J, the gap between germline ends came to 28 bases. The CDR3 here is CASSEGGYWAQRCCGETQYF. CDR3 nucleotide sequence: TGTGCCAGCAGTGAAGGAGGGTATTGGGCCCAGCGCTGCTGTGGAGAGACCCAGTACTTC.

V is TRBV5-1 and J is TRBJ2-1; 8 nucleotides align to TRBD2. Losses at the gene ends were 4 bases for V and 3 bases for J; bases not matched to a gene: 3. This CDR3 has 14 amino acids. Germline assignment: CDR1 SGHRS and CDR2 YFSETQ. The CDR3 DNA reads TGCGCCAGCAGCACTAGCGGAATCTACAATGAGCAGTTCTTC. Amino acid sequence: CASSTSGIYNEQFF.

There are a few counts of this clone. The CDR3 region has the DNA TGTGCCATCAGTGAGTCGAGGGGGGGCCCCTCTGGAAACACCATATATTTT. Amino acid sequence: CAISESRGGPSGNTIYF. The genes are TRBV10-3 and TRBJ1-3; D possibly corresponds to TRBD1 (6 bases). CDR1 is ENHRY and CDR2 is SYGVKD in the germline V gene. V lost 0 bases and J lost 0, with 12 bases in between. The CDR3 loop spans 17 amino acids.

CDR3 residues: CASSPDYPGLEQYF. The CDR3 DNA follows: TGTGCCAGCAGCCCCGACTACCCGGGCCTGGAGCAGTACTTC. The chain has TRBV7-2 and TRBJ2-7, with D maybe TRBD2 (5 bases). CDR3 length: 14 amino acids. The ends were cut back, 5 bases at V and 7 bases at J, with 18 bases in the middle. Germline V gene sequence: CDR1 SGHTA, CDR2 FQGNSA. The variable domain in full, with the rest retrieved from reference TRBV7-2 and TRBJ2-7, is GAGVSQSPSNKVTEKGKDVELRCDPISGHTALYWYRQSLGQGLEFLIYFQGNSAPDKSGLPSDRFSAERTGGSVSTLTIQRTQQEDSAVYLCASSPDYPGLEQYFGPGTRLTVT.

A remark on this clone: One end of the junction fails to match germline, which may point to a read error. The chain combines TRBV9 with TRBJ2-3; 11 positions agree with TRBD2. Germline-derived CDR1 and CDR2 are SGDLS and YYNGEE. This CDR3 has 16 amino acids. CDR3 loop: CASNVLLAGDTDTQYF. CDR3 DNA: TGTGCCAGCAACGTACTACTAGCGGGGGACACAGATACGCAGTATTTT.

This rearrangement joins TRBV4-1 to TRBJ2-1; TRBD2 is a possible D gene (5 bases). CDR1 and CDR2 from the germline V gene are MGHRA and YSYEKL. CDR3 length: 14 residues. V lost 1 base and J lost 6, with 10 bases in between. The CDR3 region is CASSQAETTNEQFF. Written as DNA, the CDR3 is TGCGCCAGCAGCCAAGCGGAGACTACCAATGAGCAGTTCTTC.

The rearrangement joins TRBV4-3 to TRBJ2-7; the match to TRBD2 covers 9 bases. The germline V gene has CDR1 LGHNA and CDR2 YSLEER. This CDR3 is 17 amino acids long. V trimming: 0 bases; J trimming: 4 bases; junction bases outside the gene matches: 10. This CDR3 reads CASSQDLAAGGPYEQYF. The CDR3 DNA reads as TGCGCCAGCAGCCAAGATCTAGCGGCGGGAGGGCCGTACGAGCAGTACTTC.

This chain uses TRBV27 with TRBJ2-6; maybe TRBD1 (5 bases). This CDR3 spans 18 amino acids. From germline, CDR1 is MNHEY and CDR2 SMNVEV (reference sequence). V dropped 6 bases and J dropped 2 bases, with 20 bases sitting between them. CDR3 loop: CASSLRAGNLTGANVLTF. CDR3 coding DNA: TGTGCCAGCAGCCTTCGGGCAGGGAATTTAACTGGGGCCAACGTCCTGACTTTC.

The V and J genes are TRBV5-1 and TRBJ2-7; D is perhaps TRBD1 (6 bases). V was cut by 0 bases and J by 0 bases, with 16 bases left in between. The CDR3 has 17 amino acids. The germline CDR1 and CDR2 sequences are SGHRS and YFSETQ. CDR3 bases: TGCGCCAGCAGCTTGGGGGCACCCAGACAGGCCTCCTACGAGCAGTACTTC. It codes for CASSLGAPRQASYEQYF.

The CDR3 DNA follows: TGTGCCAGCAGTGTCGGGACAGCGAACTACAATGAGCAGTTCTTC. It translates to CASSVGTANYNEQFF. This chain joins TRBV6-1 and TRBJ2-1; 7 nucleotides line up with TRBD1. Germline V CDR1 and CDR2: MNHNS, SASEGT. With V trimmed by 4 bases and J by 3 bases, 6 bases remained unmatched. The CDR3 loop spans 15 amino acids.

The chain couples TRBV7-3 to TRBJ1-1; TRBD1 might be the D (5 bases). Germline assignment: CDR1 SGHTA and CDR2 FQGTGA. V lost 8 bases to trimming and J lost 4 bases, with 11 bases between them. This CDR3 has 12 amino acids. The CDR3 coding sequence is TGTGCCAGCTGGGCCGGGGGCACTGAAGCTTTCTTT. Residues: CASWAGGTEAFF. The variable domain in full, with the rest retrieved from reference TRBV7-3 and TRBJ1-1, is GAGVSQTPSNKVTEKGKYVELRCDPISGHTALYWYRQSLGQGPEFLIYFQGTGAADDSGLPNDRFFAVRPEGSVSTLKIQRTERGDSAVYLCASWAGGTEAFFGQGTRLTVV.

The J gene is TRBJ2-7, the V gene TRBV11-3; 7 bases match TRBD1. CDR3 length: 14 amino acids. CDR1 is SGHNT and CDR2 is YENEEA in the germline V gene. V dropped 5 bases and J dropped 2; count of bases not matched to a gene: 6. CDR3 amino acids: CASSGWDRAYEQYF. The CDR3 nucleotides are TGTGCCAGCAGCGGTTGGGACAGAGCCTACGAGCAGTACTTC.

This chain joins TRBV12-5 and TRBJ2-6; TRBD1 aligns across 7 bases. Germline CDR1 and CDR2: LGHNT and FRNRAP. The V and J ends lost 1 base and 4 bases, in that order; junction bases with no gene match: 4. The CDR3 length is 16 residues. CDR3 DNA sequence: TGTGCTAGTGGTTTGGCACAGGGGTTCGGGGCCAACGTCCTGACTTTC. Translated, it gives CASGLAQGFGANVLTF.

The gene calls are TRBV7-6 and TRBJ2-1; tentatively, D is TRBD2 (6 bases). CDR3 size: 15 residues. Germline CDR1 and CDR2: SGHVS and FNYEAQ. Trimming took 5 bases from V and 5 from J, leaving 16 bases between them. CDR3 DNA: TGTGCCAGCAGCCCCAGACTAGTTTTCCACAATGAGCAGTTCTTC. This sequence encodes CASSPRLVFHNEQFF.

The chain couples TRBV20-1 to TRBJ2-7, with D perhaps TRBD2 (5 bases). The CDR3 runs 10 residues. The germline gives CDR1 DFQATT, CDR2 SNEGSKA (reference sequence). CDR3 protein: CSREPLEQYF. CDR3 coding DNA: TGCAGCCGGGAACCCCTCGAGCAGTACTTC.

The chain joins TRBV5-4 to TRBJ2-7; 8 bases are shared with TRBD1. V gave up 2 bases and J gave up 4 bases; unmatched junction bases: 8. The germline V gene encodes CDR1 SGHNT and CDR2 YYREEE (reference sequence). CDR3 length equals 15 residues. The DNA for the CDR3 is TGTGCCAGCAGCTTCTCTTACAGGGGGAGATACGAGCAGTACTTC. This translates into CASSFSYRGRYEQYF.